Listed below are T cell receptor beta chains from one sample, sequenced in a study of T cells in Graves' hyperthyroidism and ophthalmopathy. TCRdb re-called the multiplex PCR reads with MiXCR, one entry per CDR3 protein. Of 400,000 to 600,000 distinct CDR3 sequences in the sample, around 21% were seen once. The sequenced sample was blood. The source of these receptors is a man aged 18-30 years with Graves' hyperthyroidism. Both conserved end residues are part of each CDR3. The order of the fields is clone size, J gene, D gene, V gene, CDR3 DNA, CDR3 protein. A D gene is named only where the DNA matches it firmly. Clone size is not always given. Where it is, it says once, few, many or a class for expanded clones.

>many|TRBJ2-2|NA|TRBV6-5
TGTGCCAGCAGTTACCCCCGGGGAAGGCAGGCCGGGGAGCTGTTTTTT
CASSYPRGRQAGELFF
>many|TRBJ2-5|TRBD1|TRBV6-1
TGTGCCAGCACTATGACAGGGCTAGGGGAGACCCAGTACTTC
CASTMTGLGETQYF
>NA|TRBJ1-1|TRBD1|TRBV20-1
TGCAGTGCCCACCGCGACAGGGGTGAAGCTTTCTTT
CSAHRDRGEAFF
>many|TRBJ2-2|NA|TRBV27
TGTGCCAGCAGTTTATTAGCGGATCTAACCGGGGAGCTGTTTTTT
CASSLLADLTGELFF
>many|TRBJ2-7|NA|TRBV4-1
TGCGCCAGCAGCCCTTCGAGCAGGGAACCCGTCTACGAGCAGTACTTC
CASSPSSREPVYEQYF
>NA|TRBJ2-2|NA|TRBV20-1
TGCAGTGCCCTCCCAATGCCCCTGAACACCGGGGAGCTGTTTTTT
CSALPMPLNTGELFF
>NA|TRBJ1-1|NA|TRBV3-1
TGTGCCAGCAGCCAAGTTGGGGGACGGGTGAACACTGAAGCTTTCTTT
CASSQVGGRVNTEAFF
>NA|TRBJ1-1|NA|TRBV7-2
TGTGCCAGCAGCTTTGCAGCAAGTATGAACACTGAAGCTTTCTTT
CASSFAASMNTEAFF
>NA|TRBJ2-3|NA|TRBV30
TGTGCTCGAGACGTGGGGGGACCAGATACGCAGTATTTT
CARDVGGPDTQYF
>many|TRBJ1-1|NA|TRBV20-1
TGCAGTGCTAGAGATCCTTTGAGGGGGAACACTGAAGCTTTCTTT
CSARDPLRGNTEAFF
>many|TRBJ2-5|NA|TRBV27
TGTGCCAGCAGTGGGTCTGGCCGAAACAAGGAGACCCAGTACTTC
CASSGSGRNKETQYF
>NA|TRBJ1-2|NA|TRBV6-1
TGTGCCAGCAGTGAAGGAGGGACGGTATTCTATGGCTACACCTTC
CASSEGGTVFYGYTF
>many|TRBJ2-5|NA|TRBV6-2/TRBV6-3
TGTGCCAGCAGTTACCGGCCTACCGAAGAGACCCAGTACTTC
CASSYRPTEETQYF
>NA|TRBJ2-7|NA|TRBV2
TGTGCCAGCGGTTCAGCCGCCTACGAGCAGTACTTC
CASGSAAYEQYF
>many|TRBJ1-1|TRBD1|TRBV6-1
TGTGCCAGCAGTGTTATTCGACAGGGCACTGAAGCTTTCTTT
CASSVIRQGTEAFF
>many|TRBJ1-2|TRBD1|TRBV6-1
TGTGCCAGCAGTGCGACGGTGGGACAGGGGATTAACTATGGCTACACCTTC
CASSATVGQGINYGYTF
>many|TRBJ1-5|NA|TRBV3-1
TGTGCCAGCAGTACAGGGTTCAATCAGCCCCAGCATTTT
CASSTGFNQPQHF
>many|TRBJ1-2|NA|TRBV29-1
TGCAGCGTTGAAGATCGAGATGGCTACACCTTC
CSVEDRDGYTF
>many|TRBJ2-5|TRBD2|TRBV7-3
TGTGCCAGCAGCTCAAATGTGGGGGGACTAGGGGAGACCCAGTACTTC
CASSSNVGGLGETQYF
>many|TRBJ1-2|NA|TRBV4-2
TGTGCCAGCAGCCAAGATCGGGGTGGGGGCCAGGATGGCTACACCTTC
CASSQDRGGGQDGYTF
>NA|TRBJ1-5|NA|TRBV12-3/TRBV12-4
TGTGCCAGCACCCAGGAAGGGTATAGCAATCAGCCCCAGCATTTT
CASTQEGYSNQPQHF
>NA|TRBJ1-1|TRBD1|TRBV6-5
TGTGCCAGCAGTTATCAGGGGGGTAGGAACACTGAAGCTTTCTTT
CASSYQGGRNTEAFF
>many|TRBJ1-2|NA|TRBV20-1
TGCAGTGCTAGGATCGGTCCGGGGGTCTATGGCTACACCTTC
CSARIGPGVYGYTF
>many|TRBJ2-7|TRBD1|TRBV27
TGTGCCAGCAGTTCCGGGACAGGGGCGGGGGAGCAGTACTTC
CASSSGTGAGEQYF
>many|TRBJ1-1|NA|TRBV2
TGTGCCTCCTCGGGGGTAATCACTGAAGCTTTCTTT
CASSGVITEAFF
>NA|TRBJ1-1|NA|TRBV14
TGTGCCAGCAGCCAAGACGGGCGACAGAGGAACACTGAAGCTTTCTTT
CASSQDGRQRNTEAFF
>once|TRBJ2-7|NA|TRBV27
TGTGCCAGCAGTTTAGCGGGGACAAGATCCTACGAGCAGTACTTC
CASSLAGTRSYEQYF
>many|TRBJ1-1|TRBD1|TRBV12-3/TRBV12-4
TGTGCCAGCAGTGTCGGGACAGCCAACACTGAAGCTTTCTTT
CASSVGTANTEAFF
>many|TRBJ1-1|NA|TRBV12-3/TRBV12-4
TGTGCCAGCAGCTCCGGAAGGCGTGAAGCTTTCTTT
CASSSGRREAFF
>many|TRBJ1-1|TRBD1|TRBV6-1
TGTGCCAGCAGTGCAAGGACAGGGGGCACTGAAGCTTTCTTT
CASSARTGGTEAFF
>many|TRBJ1-1|NA|TRBV12-3/TRBV12-4
TGTGCCAGCAGCCCATGGGGGGGGAGCCCTGAAGCTTTCTTT
CASSPWGGSPEAFF
>many|TRBJ1-1|NA|TRBV5-5
TGTGCCAGCAGCTATGTTAATCCAGCTGAAGCTTTCTTT
CASSYVNPAEAFF
>NA|TRBJ1-2|TRBD1|TRBV19
TGTGCCAGTAGTATGACAGGGGGAAGCTACACCTTC
CASSMTGGSYTF
>many|TRBJ2-5|NA|TRBV4-1
TGCGCCAGCAGCCAAGAAGGACTAGGGGGGACCGGAGAGACCCAGTACTTC
CASSQEGLGGTGETQYF
>many|TRBJ1-5|NA|TRBV20-1
TGCAGTGCTAGACGGCAGGGAGTTGACCCTTTCAATCAGCCCCAGCATTTT
CSARRQGVDPFNQPQHF
>NA|TRBJ1-2|NA|TRBV4-1
TGCGCCAGCAGCCAGCGGTTAGCTAACTATGGCTACACCTTC
CASSQRLANYGYTF
>many|TRBJ1-3|NA|TRBV28
TGTGCCAGCTTCTTGACAGCGGCAGGAAACACCATATATTTT
CASFLTAAGNTIYF
>many|TRBJ2-7|TRBD2|TRBV6-4
TGTGCCAGCAGTGCCTCCGTAGCGGGGCCGGCCTACGAGCAGTACTTC
CASSASVAGPAYEQYF
>once|TRBJ1-6|NA|TRBV27
TGTGCCAGCAGTACCGATGGGGGCTTGAATTCACCCCTCCACTTT
CASSTDGGLNSPLHF
>NA|TRBJ1-1|NA|TRBV12-3/TRBV12-4
TGTGCCAGCAGTTTTGTGGCCGGGAGCGCTGAAGCTTTCTTT
CASSFVAGSAEAFF
>NA|TRBJ1-1|TRBD1|TRBV6-4
TGTGCCAGCACCCAGAACAGGGGGCATTTGGGTGAAGCTTTCTTT
CASTQNRGHLGEAFF
>few|TRBJ2-4|NA|TRBV2
TGTGCCAGCAGTGACAGTCTAGCCAAAAACATTCAGTACTTC
CASSDSLAKNIQYF
>once|TRBJ1-1|TRBD1|TRBV12-3/TRBV12-4
TGTGCCAGCAGTTTTCAGCAGGGGGCTGAAGCTTTCTTT
CASSFQQGAEAFF
>NA|TRBJ2-5|TRBD1|TRBV6-2/TRBV6-3
TGTGCCAGCAGCTACCATGGGACAGGAGAGACCCAGTACTTC
CASSYHGTGETQYF
>many|TRBJ2-7|NA|TRBV20-1
TGCAGTGCTGTGCCAGACCCCTCAGGAGGGCAGTACTTC
CSAVPDPSGGQYF
>NA|TRBJ2-7|TRBD1|TRBV9
TGTGCCAGCAGCGCCGGGACAGGGGGAGGCTACGAGCAGTACTTC
CASSAGTGGGYEQYF
>few|TRBJ2-7|NA|TRBV13
TGTGCCAGCAGCCTGACGGTGGGCTCAAAAGACGGAAGTAGCTCCTACGAGCAGTACTTC
CASSLTVGSKDGSSSYEQYF
>many|TRBJ2-4|NA|TRBV28
TGTGCCAGCAGTTTATGGGTAGGGCTAGCCAAAAACATTCAGTACTTC
CASSLWVGLAKNIQYF
>many|TRBJ2-7|NA|TRBV27
TGTGCCAGCAGTGACCTCGCAGGGTCCCACGAGCAGTACTTC
CASSDLAGSHEQYF
>many|TRBJ1-5|NA|TRBV15
TGTGCCACCAGCAGAGGGGGACGCATCCCGACCCAGCATTTT
CATSRGGRIPTQHF
>many|TRBJ2-2|NA|TRBV6-1
TGTGCCACCCACCCCCACACAGCCGGGGAGCTGTTTTTT
CATHPHTAGELFF
>many|TRBJ2-2|NA|TRBV19
TGTGCCAGTAGTATTAACCCATCGGCCGGGGAGCTGTTTTTT
CASSINPSAGELFF
>NA|TRBJ2-7|NA|TRBV12-3/TRBV12-4
TGTGCCAGCAGTTTTGGCGGAGGGCGCGAGCAGTACTTC
CASSFGGGREQYF
>many|TRBJ2-5|NA|TRBV5-1
TGCGCCAGCAACTTCGAACGGGGTTTTACTCAAGAGACCCAGTACTTC
CASNFERGFTQETQYF
>NA|TRBJ2-7|TRBD1|TRBV2
TGTGCCAGCAGTGTGGACAGGGGCCACGAGCAGTACTTC
CASSVDRGHEQYF
>NA|TRBJ2-2|NA|TRBV6-1
TGTGCCAGCAGTGAAGGAGGGGATGCCGGGGAGCTGCTTTTT
CASSEGGDAGELLF
>NA|TRBJ1-1|NA|TRBV4-1
TGCGCCAGCAGCCAAGAGCCTCCTTTTCCAGGAAAGGGGATGAACACTGAAGCTTTCTTT
CASSQEPPFPGKGMNTEAFF